This is a list of T cell receptor beta chains from one sample in a study of blood T cell repertoires in COVID-19. The repertoire was sequenced with immunoSEQ multiplex PCR; TCRdb's copy has only in-frame clones and lacks some. The sample holds some 260,000 clones; roughly 84% are singletons and the top ten take approximately 4%. Sample: peripheral blood. These receptors were obtained from a woman in her 40s with active or convalescent COVID-19. The CDR3 runs from the conserved cysteine through the conserved F or W.

V gene,J gene,CDR3 protein
TRBV15,TRBJ2-1,CATSRAGTGHEQFF
TRBV5-1,TRBJ1-1,CASSLAPANEAFF
TRBV18,TRBJ1-5,CASSTTGAENQPQHF
TRBV5-3,TRBJ1-5,CARSTNGQPQHF
TRBV5-5,TRBJ1-2,CASSLAATGASGYTF
TRBV3-1/TRBV3-2,TRBJ1-5,CASSPSAGGSNQPQHF
TRBV12-3/TRBV12-4,TRBJ1-2,CASSSGNYGYTF
TRBV15,TRBJ1-2,CATSRDQQTYGYTF
TRBV18,TRBJ1-4,CASSQGDGATHEKLFF
TRBV4-2,TRBJ2-3,CASRVRSGGGTDTQYF
TRBV12-3/TRBV12-4,TRBJ2-1,CASSPQGSEQFF
TRBV10-2,TRBJ1-1,CASSTSGDNTEAFF
TRBV2,TRBJ1-5,CASGGTGRNQPQHF
TRBV29-1,TRBJ2-1,CSAIARDSSYNEQFF
TRBV2,TRBJ1-1,CASSEARSDRARTSEAFF
TRBV6-5,TRBJ1-6,CASSLWDRVGSPLHF
TRBV5-4,TRBJ2-7,CASSEKRDEQYF
TRBV19,TRBJ2-1,CASSINKRRSYNEQFF
TRBV30,TRBJ1-6,CAWSDQPTVSNSPLHF
TRBV5-1,TRBJ1-1,CASSSQALRVNTEAFF
TRBV10-1,TRBJ1-2,CASSGTGGAGYTF
TRBV6-5,TRBJ2-4,CASSYSFETVKNIQYF
TRBV28,TRBJ1-5,CASSIDRWGLSNQPQHF
TRBV6-2/TRBV6-3,TRBJ1-5,CASSQDRGYQPQHF
TRBV6-5,TRBJ1-2,CASSPNFSNYGYTF
TRBV2,TRBJ2-5,CASSGTRTDQETQYF
TRBV5-6,TRBJ2-5,CASSFRLRDSVQETQYF
TRBV6-1,TRBJ1-5,CASSELQVNNQPQHF
TRBV11-2,TRBJ2-7,CASSLGTSYEQYF
TRBV4-1,TRBJ2-5,CASSRGTSGEETQYF
TRBV5-6,TRBJ1-4,CASSFGTAARLFF
TRBV5-6,TRBJ1-3,CASSHNRWTGEFVNTIYF